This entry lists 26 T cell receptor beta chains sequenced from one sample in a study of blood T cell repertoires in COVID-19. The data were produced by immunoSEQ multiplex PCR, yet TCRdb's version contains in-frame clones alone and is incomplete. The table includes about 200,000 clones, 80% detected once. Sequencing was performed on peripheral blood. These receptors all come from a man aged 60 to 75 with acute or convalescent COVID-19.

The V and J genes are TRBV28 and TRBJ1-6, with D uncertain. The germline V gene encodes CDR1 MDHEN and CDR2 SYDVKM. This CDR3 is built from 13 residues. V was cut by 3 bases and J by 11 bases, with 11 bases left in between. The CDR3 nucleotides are TGTGCCAGCAGTTTGCCAGGAACGACACCCCTCCACTTT. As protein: CASSLPGTTPLHF.

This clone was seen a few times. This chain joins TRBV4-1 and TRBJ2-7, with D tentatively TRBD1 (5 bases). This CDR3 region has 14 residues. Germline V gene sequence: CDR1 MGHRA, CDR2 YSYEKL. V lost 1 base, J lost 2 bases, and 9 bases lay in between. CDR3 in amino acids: CASSQVTGTYEQYF. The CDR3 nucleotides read TGCGCCAGCAGCCAAGTCACAGGTACCTACGAGCAGTACTTC.

As DNA, the CDR3 is TGCGCCAGCAGCCAAGAGGGGGCGCAGAAGAATGAAAAACTGTTTTTT. Its protein product is CASSQEGAQKNEKLFF. The chain is built from TRBV4-1 and TRBJ1-4, with TRBD1 as a possible D gene (6 bases). Trimming cost V 0 bases and J 5 bases, with 13 bases left between them. Germline V lookup: CDR1 MGHRA, CDR2 YSYEKL. The CDR3 contains 16 residues.

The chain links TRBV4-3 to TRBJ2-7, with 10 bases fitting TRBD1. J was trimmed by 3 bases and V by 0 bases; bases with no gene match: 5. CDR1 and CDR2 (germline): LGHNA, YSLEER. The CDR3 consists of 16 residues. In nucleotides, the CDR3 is TGCGCCAGCAGCCAAGATCGGACAGGGGGTAACTACGAGCAGTACTTC. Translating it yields CASSQDRTGGNYEQYF.

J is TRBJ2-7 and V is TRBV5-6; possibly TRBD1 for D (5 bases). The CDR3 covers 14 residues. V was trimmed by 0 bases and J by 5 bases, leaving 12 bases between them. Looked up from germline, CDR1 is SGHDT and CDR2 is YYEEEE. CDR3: CASSLVSGSHEQYF. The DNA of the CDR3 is TGTGCCAGCAGCTTGGTATCAGGGTCCCACGAGCAGTACTTC. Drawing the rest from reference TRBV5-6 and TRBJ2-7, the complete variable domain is DAGVTQSPTHLIKTRGQQVTLRCSPKSGHDTVSWYQQALGQGPQFIFQYYEEEERQRGNFPDRFSGHQFPNYSSELNVNALLLGDSALYLCASSLVSGSHEQYFGPGTRLTVT.

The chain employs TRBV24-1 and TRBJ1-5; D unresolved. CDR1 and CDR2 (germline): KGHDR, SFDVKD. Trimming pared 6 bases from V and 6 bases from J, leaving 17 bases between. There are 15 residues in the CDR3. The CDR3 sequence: CATSPGIHGSQPQHF. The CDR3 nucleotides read TGTGCCACCAGTCCAGGTATACACGGTAGTCAGCCCCAGCATTTT.

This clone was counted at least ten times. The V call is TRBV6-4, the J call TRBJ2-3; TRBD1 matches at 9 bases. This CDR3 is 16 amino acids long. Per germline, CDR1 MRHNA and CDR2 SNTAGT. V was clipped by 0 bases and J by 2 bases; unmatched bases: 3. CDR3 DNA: TGTGCCAGCAGTGACTCTACAGGGGGCTCCACAGATACGCAGTATTTT. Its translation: CASSDSTGGSTDTQYF.

CDR3 in amino acids: CASSPGTFGGNTIYF. CDR3 bases: TGTGCCAGCAGCCCTGGGACATTTGGCGGAAACACCATATATTTT. The genes are TRBV5-4 and TRBJ1-3; perhaps TRBD1 as D (6 bases). V shed 4 bases and J shed 4 bases, with 15 bases lying between them. CDR3 size: 15 residues. Per the germline V gene, CDR1 is SGHNT and CDR2 is YYREEE (reference sequence).

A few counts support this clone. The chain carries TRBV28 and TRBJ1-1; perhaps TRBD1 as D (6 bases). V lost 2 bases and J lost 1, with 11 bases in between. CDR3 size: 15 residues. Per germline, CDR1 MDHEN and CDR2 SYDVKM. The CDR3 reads CASSLQGYPNTEAFF. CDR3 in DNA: TGTGCCAGCAGTTTACAGGGGTATCCGAACACTGAAGCTTTCTTT. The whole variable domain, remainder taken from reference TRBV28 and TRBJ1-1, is DVKVTQSSRYLVKRTGEKVFLECVQDMDHENMFWYRQDPGLGLRLIYFSYDVKMKEKGDIPEGYSVSREKKERFSLILESASTNQTSMYLCASSLQGYPNTEAFFGQGTRLTVV.

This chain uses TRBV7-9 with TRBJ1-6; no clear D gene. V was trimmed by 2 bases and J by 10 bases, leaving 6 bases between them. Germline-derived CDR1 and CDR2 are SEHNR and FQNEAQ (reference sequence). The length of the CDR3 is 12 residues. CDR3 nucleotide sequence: TGTGCCAGCAGCTTAACAGACTCACCCCTCCACTTT. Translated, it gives CASSLTDSPLHF.

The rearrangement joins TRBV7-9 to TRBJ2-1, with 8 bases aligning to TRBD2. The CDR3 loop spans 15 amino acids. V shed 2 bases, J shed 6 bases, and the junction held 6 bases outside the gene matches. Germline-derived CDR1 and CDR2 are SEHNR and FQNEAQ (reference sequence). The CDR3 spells CASSLPGGLRNEQFF. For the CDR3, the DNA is TGTGCCAGCAGCTTACCGGGAGGGCTACGCAATGAGCAGTTCTTC.

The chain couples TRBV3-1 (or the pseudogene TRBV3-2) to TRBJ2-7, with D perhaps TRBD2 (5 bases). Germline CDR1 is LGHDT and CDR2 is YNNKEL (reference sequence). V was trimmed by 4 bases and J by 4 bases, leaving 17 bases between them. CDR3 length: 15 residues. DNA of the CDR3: TGTGCCAGCAGCCCCCAGAGGGCCATGGTGTACGAGCAGTACTTC. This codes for CASSPQRAMVYEQYF.

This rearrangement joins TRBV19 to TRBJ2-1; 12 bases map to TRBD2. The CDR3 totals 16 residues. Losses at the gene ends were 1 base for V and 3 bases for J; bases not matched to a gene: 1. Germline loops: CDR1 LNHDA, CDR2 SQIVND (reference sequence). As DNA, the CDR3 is TGTGCCAGTAGTATAGGGACTAGCGGGATCTACAATGAGCAGTTCTTC. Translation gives CASSIGTSGIYNEQFF. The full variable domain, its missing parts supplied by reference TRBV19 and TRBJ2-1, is DGGITQSPKYLFRKEGQNVTLSCEQNLNHDAMYWYRQDPGQGLRLIYYSQIVNDFQKGDIAEGYSVSREKKESFPLTVTSAQKNPTAFYLCASSIGTSGIYNEQFFGPGTRLTVL.

This CDR3 is CASRRRRESYNEQFF. CDR3 coding DNA: TGTGCCAGCAGAAGGAGGCGGGAATCCTACAATGAGCAGTTCTTC. V gene TRBV7-9 combines with J gene TRBJ2-1, with D tentatively TRBD2 (6 bases). Germline V CDR1 and CDR2: SEHNR, FQNEAQ (reference sequence). CDR3 length: 15 residues. Deletions cut 6 bases from V and 1 base from J, with 13 bases between.

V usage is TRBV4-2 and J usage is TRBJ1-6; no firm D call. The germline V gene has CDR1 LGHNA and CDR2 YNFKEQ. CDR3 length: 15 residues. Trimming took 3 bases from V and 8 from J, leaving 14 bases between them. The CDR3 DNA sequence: TGTGCCAGCAGCCAGGAGAGCCGGACTGATTCACCCCTCCACTTT. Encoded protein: CASSQESRTDSPLHF.

CDR3 nucleotide sequence: TGTGCCACCAGTGACAGATACTATGGCTACACCTTC. This translates into CATSDRYYGYTF. The V and J genes are TRBV24-1 and TRBJ1-2, with D hard to call. The germline V gene encodes CDR1 KGHDR and CDR2 SFDVKD. The CDR3 sequence is 12 residues long. Trimming pared 4 bases from V and 3 bases from J, leaving 5 bases between.

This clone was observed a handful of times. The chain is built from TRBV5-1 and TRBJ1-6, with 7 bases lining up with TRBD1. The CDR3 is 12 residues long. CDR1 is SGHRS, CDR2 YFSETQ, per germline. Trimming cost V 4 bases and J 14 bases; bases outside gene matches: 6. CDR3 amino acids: CASSVDRKALHF. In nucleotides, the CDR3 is TGCGCCAGCAGCGTGGACAGGAAAGCCCTCCACTTT.

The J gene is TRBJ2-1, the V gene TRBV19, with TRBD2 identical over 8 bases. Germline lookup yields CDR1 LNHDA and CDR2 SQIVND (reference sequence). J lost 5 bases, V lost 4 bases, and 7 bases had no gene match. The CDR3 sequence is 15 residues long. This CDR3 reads CASSTSGGLDNEQFF. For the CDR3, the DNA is TGTGCCAGTAGTACCAGCGGGGGACTCGACAATGAGCAGTTCTTC.

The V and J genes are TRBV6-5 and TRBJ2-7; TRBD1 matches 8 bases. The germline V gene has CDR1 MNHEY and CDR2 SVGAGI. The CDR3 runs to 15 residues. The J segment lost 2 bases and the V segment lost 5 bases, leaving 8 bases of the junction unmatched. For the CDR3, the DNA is TGTGCCAGCAGTCTTGAGGGGACAGGCCCCTACGAGCAGTACTTC. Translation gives CASSLEGTGPYEQYF.

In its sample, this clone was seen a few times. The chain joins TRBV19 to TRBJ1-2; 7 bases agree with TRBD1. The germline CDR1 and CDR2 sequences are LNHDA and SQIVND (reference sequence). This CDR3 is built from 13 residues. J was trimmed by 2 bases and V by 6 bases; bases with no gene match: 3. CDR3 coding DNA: TGTGCCAGTAGAAGACAGGGCAACTATGGCTACACCTTC. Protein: CASRRQGNYGYTF.

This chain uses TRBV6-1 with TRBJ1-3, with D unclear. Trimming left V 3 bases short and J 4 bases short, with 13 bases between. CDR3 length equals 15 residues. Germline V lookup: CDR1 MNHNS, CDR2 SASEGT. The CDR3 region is CASSDNGVSGNTIYF. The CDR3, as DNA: TGTGCCAGCAGTGATAACGGAGTGTCCGGAAACACCATATATTTT.

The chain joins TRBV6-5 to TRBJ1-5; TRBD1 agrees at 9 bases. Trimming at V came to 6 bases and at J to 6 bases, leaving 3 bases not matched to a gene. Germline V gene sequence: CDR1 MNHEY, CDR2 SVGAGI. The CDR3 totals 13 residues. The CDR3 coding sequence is TGTGCCAGCAGGCGGGACAGGGTTCAGCCCCAGCATTTT. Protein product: CASRRDRVQPQHF.

The DNA of the CDR3 is TGTGCCAGCAGTGGTCAGGGCGGTGAAGCTTTCTTT. This codes for CASSGQGGEAFF. This chain links TRBV6-4 with TRBJ1-1; tentatively, D is TRBD1 (5 bases). The CDR3 totals 12 residues. Trimming removed 4 bases at V and 7 bases at J, with 10 bases between. CDR1 is MRHNA and CDR2 is SNTAGT in the germline V gene.

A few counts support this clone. The CDR3 is CASTQRRSPSPLHF. In DNA, the CDR3 is TGTGCCAGCACCCAGCGGCGAAGCCCCTCACCCCTCCACTTT. The J gene is TRBJ1-6, the V gene TRBV6-5; no definite D call. Trimming left V 7 bases short and J 10 bases short, with 17 bases between. CDR1 and CDR2 (germline): MNHEY, SVGAGI. The CDR3 is 14 amino acids.

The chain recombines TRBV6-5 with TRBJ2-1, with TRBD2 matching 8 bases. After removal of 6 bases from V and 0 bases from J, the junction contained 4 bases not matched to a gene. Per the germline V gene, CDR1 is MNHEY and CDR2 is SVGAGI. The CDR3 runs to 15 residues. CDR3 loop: CASRVAGISYNEQFF. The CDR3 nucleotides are TGTGCCAGCAGGGTAGCGGGAATCTCCTACAATGAGCAGTTCTTC.

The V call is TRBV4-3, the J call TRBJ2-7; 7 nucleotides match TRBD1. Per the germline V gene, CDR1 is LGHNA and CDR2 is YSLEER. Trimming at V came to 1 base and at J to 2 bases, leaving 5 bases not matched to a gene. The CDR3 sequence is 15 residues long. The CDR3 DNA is TGCGCCAGCAGCCAAGTCCGACAGGGAACCTACGAGCAGTACTTC. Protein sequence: CASSQVRQGTYEQYF.